This T cell receptor beta chain was observed in a study of cytomegalovirus exposure and HLA in healthy donors. Study findings and constraints: In a later analysis, an Asian-associated ancestry cluster reportedly showed fewer N-insertions than the roughly 700-donor mean. In a later analysis, HLA-associated beta chains showed higher expansion and lower generation probabilities than comparable chains.

Germline V gene data show CDR1 as SNHLY and CDR2 as FYNNEI. The CDR3 is 12 residues long. Trimming cost V 6 bases and J 9 bases, with 12 bases left between them. Comment on this clone: What it recognizes is unknown.

A multiplex PCR was run with 60 Vbeta primers and 13 Jbeta primers. Data came from immunoSEQ multiplex PCR; TCRdb stores just in-frame clones and leaves some out. This table has about 160,000 clones, about three quarters appearing once. The V and J genes are TRBV2 and TRBJ1-5; D unresolved. Sequenced sample: PBMCs. The TCR was taken from a woman younger than 45 in good health and CMV-seronegative. In DNA, the CDR3 is TGTGCCAGCAGCGCAGATTCGTCGCCCCAGCATTTT. Translation: CASSADSSPQHF. Full variable domain (missing parts from reference TRBV2 and TRBJ1-5): EPEVTQTPSHQVTQMGQEVILRCVPISNHLYFYWYRQILGQKVEFLVSFYNNEISEKSEIFDDQFSVERPDGSNFTLKIRSTKLEDSAMYFCASSADSSPQHFGDGTRLSIL.